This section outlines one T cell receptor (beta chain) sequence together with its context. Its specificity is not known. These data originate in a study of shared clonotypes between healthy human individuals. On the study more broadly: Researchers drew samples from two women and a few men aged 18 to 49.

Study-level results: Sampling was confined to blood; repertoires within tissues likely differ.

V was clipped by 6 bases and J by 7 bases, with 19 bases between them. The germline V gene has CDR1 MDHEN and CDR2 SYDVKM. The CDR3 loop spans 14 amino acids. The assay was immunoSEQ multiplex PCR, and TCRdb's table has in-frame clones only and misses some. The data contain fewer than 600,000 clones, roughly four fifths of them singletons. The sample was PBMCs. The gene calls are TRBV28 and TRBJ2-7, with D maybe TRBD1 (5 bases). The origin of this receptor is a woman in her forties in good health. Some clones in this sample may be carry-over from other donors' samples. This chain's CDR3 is CASRETQGKGEQYF. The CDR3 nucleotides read TGTGCCAGCAGGGAAACCCAGGGTAAAGGGGAGCAGTACTTC.